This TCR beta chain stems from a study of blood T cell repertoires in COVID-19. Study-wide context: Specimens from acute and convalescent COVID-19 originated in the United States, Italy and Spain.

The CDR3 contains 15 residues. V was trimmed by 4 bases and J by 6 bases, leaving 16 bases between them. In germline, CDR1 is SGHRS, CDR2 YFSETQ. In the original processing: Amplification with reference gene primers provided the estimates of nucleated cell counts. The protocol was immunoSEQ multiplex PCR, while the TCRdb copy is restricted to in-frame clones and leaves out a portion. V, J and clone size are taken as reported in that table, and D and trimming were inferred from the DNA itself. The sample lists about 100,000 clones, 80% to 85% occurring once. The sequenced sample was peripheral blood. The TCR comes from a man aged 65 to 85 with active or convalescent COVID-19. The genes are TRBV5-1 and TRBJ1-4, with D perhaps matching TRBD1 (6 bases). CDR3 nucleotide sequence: TGCGCCAGCAGCGACGGACAGTTAGGGGATGAAAAACTGTTTTTT. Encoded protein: CASSDGQLGDEKLFF.